The rows below give T cell receptor beta chains drawn from one sample of a study of shared clonotypes between healthy human individuals. The assay was immunoSEQ multiplex PCR, and TCRdb's table has in-frame clones only and misses some. This table has under 2,000,000 clones, approximately 94% appearing once. Sequencing was carried out using naive CD8+ T cells sorted from blood. These receptors were taken from a man between 18 and 35 years old in good health. CDR3s include the opening cysteine and the closing phenylalanine or tryptophan. The D gene is left open where the match is weak. Some rows have no size entry. The others give once, few or many, or a class for an expanded clone.

size: -; J: TRBJ2-1; D: TRBD2; V: TRBV9; DNA: TGTGCCAGCAGCGTAGAGGGACTAGCGGAGCAGTTCTTC; CDR3: CASSVEGLAEQFF
size: once; J: TRBJ1-2; D: -; V: TRBV9; DNA: TGTGCCAGCAGCGGTGGGGATAACTATGGCTACACCTTC; CDR3: CASSGGDNYGYTF
size: -; J: TRBJ1-2; D: -; V: TRBV7-9; DNA: TGTGCCAGCACCCGTATACTGGTAGCAAATGGCTACACCTTC; CDR3: CASTRILVANGYTF
size: -; J: TRBJ2-4; D: -; V: TRBV5-4; DNA: TGTGCCAGCAGCTTGAACGAAGCCAAAAACATTCAGTACTTC; CDR3: CASSLNEAKNIQYF
size: once; J: TRBJ2-5; D: -; V: TRBV9; DNA: TGTGCCAGCGGCCCAGGGGTTTCCGGAGCGGAGACCCAGTACTTC; CDR3: CASGPGVSGAETQYF
size: -; J: TRBJ2-7; D: -; V: TRBV27; DNA: TGTGCCAGCAGTTTAACCAGGGACCACGAGCAGTACTTC; CDR3: CASSLTRDHEQYF
size: -; J: TRBJ1-2; D: -; V: TRBV13; DNA: TGTGCCAGCAGCTCCCCCGCCCTCTTCTATGGCTACACCTTC; CDR3: CASSSPALFYGYTF
size: once; J: TRBJ1-1; D: TRBD1; V: TRBV7-9; DNA: TGTGCCAGCAGTATGGACAGGGACACTGAAGCTTTCTTT; CDR3: CASSMDRDTEAFF
size: -; J: TRBJ2-1; D: -; V: TRBV6-5; DNA: TGTGCCAGCAGTTACTCGATGGGGGAAAAATTGAATGAGCAGTTCTTC; CDR3: CASSYSMGEKLNEQFF
size: -; J: TRBJ1-2; D: TRBD1; V: TRBV6-5; DNA: TGTGCCAGCACCACCGGGACAGGCGGCTACACCTTC; CDR3: CASTTGTGGYTF
size: -; J: TRBJ1-6; D: -; V: TRBV6-5; DNA: TGTGCCAGCAGGACCGGGGCATTCCTGAATTCACCCCTCCACTTT; CDR3: CASRTGAFLNSPLHF
size: once; J: TRBJ2-7; D: -; V: TRBV30; DNA: TGTGCCTGGAGCCCCGAGGCATCATCGGGGTACGAGCAGTACTTC; CDR3: CAWSPEASSGYEQYF
size: -; J: TRBJ2-1; D: -; V: TRBV5-1; DNA: TGCGCCAGCAGCTTGGATGGGATCTCCTACAATGAGCAGTTCTTC; CDR3: CASSLDGISYNEQFF
size: -; J: TRBJ1-5; D: -; V: TRBV10-3; DNA: TGTGCCATCAGTGTAGAACAGCATGAAGGTCAGCCCCAGCATTTT; CDR3: CAISVEQHEGQPQHF
size: -; J: TRBJ2-7; D: TRBD2; V: TRBV18; DNA: TGTGCCAGCTCACTAGCGGGTCTGGACGAGCAGTACTTC; CDR3: CASSLAGLDEQYF
size: once; J: TRBJ2-7; D: TRBD2; V: TRBV4-1; DNA: TGCGCCAGCAGCCAAGAGGGATTAGAGACTAGCGGCTCCTACGAGCAGTACTTC; CDR3: CASSQEGLETSGSYEQYF
size: -; J: TRBJ1-5; D: -; V: TRBV6-1; DNA: TGTGCCAGCAGTGACAGGGAGGGTCAGCCCCAGCATTTT; CDR3: CASSDREGQPQHF
size: -; J: TRBJ2-5; D: -; V: TRBV7-8; DNA: TGTGCCAGCAGCTTCCCGCTAGATGGTTGGCGGCAGGAGACCCAGTACTTC; CDR3: CASSFPLDGWRQETQYF
size: -; J: TRBJ2-7; D: -; V: TRBV27; DNA: TGTGCCAGCAGTTTAACCCCTGGGGCAGTCTACGAGCAGTACTTC; CDR3: CASSLTPGAVYEQYF
size: -; J: TRBJ2-7; D: -; V: TRBV5-3; DNA: TGTGCCAGAAGATGTGGACGGTTGAGCTCCTACGAGCAGTACTTC; CDR3: CARRCGRLSSYEQYF
size: -; J: TRBJ1-1; D: -; V: TRBV12-5; DNA: TGTGCTAGTGGTTTGCTACCGCTACCTGGTGGGGTCCTTATGAACACTGAAGCTTTCTTT; CDR3: CASGLLPLPGGVLMNTEAFF
size: -; J: TRBJ1-5; D: TRBD1; V: TRBV19; DNA: TGTGCCAGTAGCGAGGACAGGGACAATCAGCCCCAGCATTTT; CDR3: CASSEDRDNQPQHF
size: -; J: TRBJ2-7; D: -; V: TRBV4-1; DNA: TGCGCCAGCAGCCAAGATGGTAAGGCTGCATCCTACGAGCAGTACTTC; CDR3: CASSQDGKAASYEQYF
size: -; J: TRBJ1-2; D: -; V: TRBV19; DNA: TGTGCCAGTAGTGTTGATGCAAATCGAAAGACCTATGGCTACACCTTC; CDR3: CASSVDANRKTYGYTF
size: -; J: TRBJ2-6; D: TRBD1; V: TRBV7-9; DNA: TGTGCCAGCAGCTCTACAGGGGCGCTCTCTGGGGCCAACGTCCTGACTTTC; CDR3: CASSSTGALSGANVLTF
size: -; J: TRBJ2-1; D: TRBD1; V: TRBV20-1; DNA: TGCAGTGCAATACAGGGGAATGAGCAGTTCTTC; CDR3: CSAIQGNEQFF
size: -; J: TRBJ2-7; D: -; V: TRBV6-5; DNA: TGTGCCAGCGCACCGAACTCCTACGAGCAGTACTTC; CDR3: CASAPNSYEQYF
size: -; J: TRBJ1-2; D: -; V: TRBV4-3; DNA: TGCGCCAGCAGCCAAGATCCTGGGGGCAACTATGGCTACACCTTC; CDR3: CASSQDPGGNYGYTF
size: few; J: TRBJ1-4; D: -; V: TRBV2; DNA: TGTGCCAGCAGGAAACCAGGGACAAATGAAAAACTGTTTTTT; CDR3: CASRKPGTNEKLFF
size: -; J: TRBJ2-1; D: -; V: TRBV13; DNA: TGTGCCAGCAGCTTAGCTGGGGGGCGGGTGGACAATGAGCAGTTCTTC; CDR3: CASSLAGGRVDNEQFF
size: -; J: TRBJ2-1; D: -; V: TRBV6-5; DNA: TGTGCCAGCAGTTACTCGATTTCCGCCCTCAATGAGCAGTTCTTC; CDR3: CASSYSISALNEQFF
size: -; J: TRBJ2-1; D: -; V: TRBV30; DNA: TGTGCCTGGAGTGGTCAAGCCTACAATGAGCAGTTCTTC; CDR3: CAWSGQAYNEQFF
size: -; J: TRBJ2-7; D: -; V: TRBV9; DNA: TGTGCCAGCAGCCTCTCCGGGACCGGATACTACGAGCAGTACTTC; CDR3: CASSLSGTGYYEQYF
size: -; J: TRBJ2-2; D: TRBD1; V: TRBV27; DNA: TGTGCCAGCAGCTTCGACAGGGCGGCAATCACCGGGGAGCTGTTTTTT; CDR3: CASSFDRAAITGELFF
size: -; J: TRBJ2-7; D: -; V: TRBV7-9; DNA: TGTGCCAGCAGCTTAGCGGGGGGTCTTAGCTACGAGCAGTACTTC; CDR3: CASSLAGGLSYEQYF
size: once; J: TRBJ1-5; D: -; V: TRBV9; DNA: TGTGCCAGCAGCGAGGGGTACGGCAATCAGCCCCAGCATTTT; CDR3: CASSEGYGNQPQHF
size: -; J: TRBJ2-7; D: -; V: TRBV5-4; DNA: TGTGCCAGCAGCTTGGGTGTGGCCTCCTACGAGCAGTACTTC; CDR3: CASSLGVASYEQYF
size: -; J: TRBJ1-1; D: TRBD1; V: TRBV15; DNA: TGTGCCACCAGCAGAGACAGGGGGCAAACTGAAGCTTTCTTT; CDR3: CATSRDRGQTEAFF
size: -; J: TRBJ2-5; D: -; V: TRBV27; DNA: TGTGCCAGCAGTTTATCTCGGACAGCCGAGACCCAGTACTTC; CDR3: CASSLSRTAETQYF
size: -; J: TRBJ2-5; D: TRBD1; V: TRBV2; DNA: TGTGCCAGCAGTTCTACGACAGGGGGGAGCCAAGAGACCCAGTACTTC; CDR3: CASSSTTGGSQETQYF
size: once; J: TRBJ2-5; D: -; V: TRBV1; DNA: TGCACCAGCTTTAGGAAAGAGACCCAGTACTTC; CDR3: CTSFRKETQYF
size: -; J: TRBJ2-5; D: -; V: TRBV27; DNA: TGTGCCAGCAGTTACTCCGGGCCCGGGGTGCAAGAGACCCAGTACTTC; CDR3: CASSYSGPGVQETQYF
size: -; J: TRBJ2-3; D: -; V: TRBV29-1; DNA: TGCAGCGTTGAGGACAGCGGGACTTTCCTCACAGATACGCAGTATTTT; CDR3: CSVEDSGTFLTDTQYF
size: -; J: TRBJ1-3; D: -; V: TRBV5-4; DNA: TGTGCCAGCAGCTTTCAGGGAAACGCTGGAAACACCATATATTTT; CDR3: CASSFQGNAGNTIYF
size: -; J: TRBJ2-1; D: TRBD2; V: TRBV2; DNA: TGTGCCAGTAGGACTAGCCTTAACAATGAGCAGTTCTTC; CDR3: CASRTSLNNEQFF
size: -; J: TRBJ2-3; D: -; V: TRBV29-1; DNA: TGCAGCGCCGTGGACCTCGCAATGGATACGCAGTATTTT; CDR3: CSAVDLAMDTQYF